This is a list of T cell receptor beta chains from one sample in a study of chemoradiotherapy in HPV16-positive cancers. Measured with immunoSEQ multiplex PCR; TCRdb has only the in-frame clones, and not every one. Of more than 3,000 clones listed, approximately 94% are singletons. This sample was taken from a patient who underwent chemoradiotherapy. These receptor sequences come from a human donor with HPV-associated anogenital cancer. Each CDR3 is given with its conserved first and last residue. The D gene is left open where the match is weak. The listing skips clone size in some rows; elsewhere it reads once, few, many or a size class.

len	j_gene	d_gene	abundance	v_gene	CDR3aa	CDR3nt
15	TRBJ2-7	.	.	TRBV27	CASSTPRTTRYEQYF	TGTGCCAGCAGTACTCCACGGACGACCCGCTACGAGCAGTACTTC
14	TRBJ2-5	.	.	TRBV11-2	CASSLVGREETQYF	TGTGCCAGCAGCTTAGTCGGCAGGGAAGAGACCCAGTACTTC
16	TRBJ1-2	TRBD1	.	TRBV4-2	CASSPRTGGSNYGYTF	TGTGCCAGCAGCCCGCGGACAGGGGGGAGCAACTATGGCTACACCTTC
14	TRBJ2-5	TRBD2	once	TRBV28	CASSLQRGGETQYF	TGTGCCAGCAGTCTTCAGCGGGGTGGGGAGACCCAGTACTTC
18	TRBJ2-6	TRBD1	.	TRBV2	CASTGGGQGASGANVLTF	TGTGCCAGCACCGGAGGGGGACAGGGGGCATCTGGGGCCAACGTCCTGACTTTC
15	TRBJ1-2	.	.	TRBV19	CASSIGAGENYGYTF	TGTGCCAGTAGTATCGGTGCCGGTGAAAACTATGGCTACACCTTC
12	TRBJ1-1	.	.	TRBV2	CASSRWDTEAFF	TGTGCCAGCAGTCGGTGGGACACTGAAGCTTTCTTT
13	TRBJ1-1	.	.	TRBV21-1	CASSKARDTEAFF	TGTGCCAGCAGCAAAGCGAGGGACACTGAAGCTTTCTTT
15	TRBJ1-5	TRBD1	few	TRBV29-1	CSVGGSGDRDQPQHF	TGCAGCGTTGGGGGCTCAGGGGACAGGGATCAGCCCCAGCATTTT
14	TRBJ1-6	.	.	TRBV28	CASSLPSGNSPLHF	TGTGCCAGCAGTTTACCTTCTGGGAATTCACCCCTCCACTTT
16	TRBJ2-7	TRBD1	.	TRBV7-2	CASSPQSGTGEQEQYF	TGTGCCAGCAGCCCTCAAAGCGGGACAGGGGAACAAGAGCAGTACTTC
18	TRBJ2-3	TRBD2	.	TRBV10-3	CAIRKSGGRGGGTDTQYF	TGTGCCATCAGGAAAAGCGGGGGGAGGGGTGGAGGCACAGATACGCAGTATTTT
15	TRBJ2-5	.	.	TRBV28	CASSLAGSIQETQYF	TGTGCCAGCAGTTTGGCGGGGTCCATACAAGAGACCCAGTACTTC
13	TRBJ1-2	TRBD1	.	TRBV30	CAWGRQGDYGYTF	TGTGCCTGGGGGAGACAGGGGGACTATGGCTACACCTTC
14	TRBJ2-7	.	.	TRBV2	CASSDVVSGGEQYF	TGTGCCAGCAGTGATGTGGTCAGTGGCGGCGAGCAGTACTTC
16	TRBJ1-2	.	.	TRBV6-1	CASSEALRGTSYGYTF	TGTGCCAGCAGTGAAGCGCTTCGGGGTACCAGCTATGGCTACACCTTC
15	TRBJ2-1	.	once	TRBV6-4	CASSERGSSYNEQFF	TGTGCCAGCAGTGAACGGGGGAGCTCCTACAATGAGCAGTTCTTC
11	TRBJ2-1	.	.	TRBV7-2	CASSNYNEQFF	TGTGCCAGCAGCAACTACAATGAGCAGTTCTTC
14	TRBJ1-2	TRBD1	.	TRBV7-9	CASSPGQNNYGYTF	TGTGCCAGCAGCCCGGGACAGAATAACTATGGCTACACCTTC
17	TRBJ1-2	TRBD1	.	TRBV28	CASSRTGGSSGTYGYTF	TGTGCCAGCAGCCGGACAGGGGGCTCCTCGGGTACCTATGGCTACACCTTC
16	TRBJ2-2	.	once	TRBV11-2	CASSLDPTGNTGELFF	TGTGCCAGCAGCTTAGACCCGACAGGGAACACCGGGGAGCTGTTTTTT
15	TRBJ1-3	.	.	TRBV4-2	CASSQGWVSGNTIYF	TGTGCCAGCAGTCAGGGTTGGGTCTCTGGAAACACCATATATTTT
13	TRBJ2-3	.	.	TRBV9	CASSVGTTDTQYF	TGTGCCAGCAGCGTGGGGACCACAGATACGCAGTATTTT
14	TRBJ2-3	.	.	TRBV28	CASSQGGSTDTQYF	TGTGCCAGCAGTCAGGGGGGGTCGACAGATACGCAGTATTTT
15	TRBJ1-4	.	.	TRBV7-2	CASSTQGGTNEKLFF	TGTGCCAGCAGCACCCAGGGTGGGACTAATGAAAAACTGTTTTTT
13	TRBJ1-1	.	.	TRBV11-2	CASSLDLAGEAFF	TGTGCCAGCAGCTTAGATCTGGCAGGTGAAGCTTTCTTT
15	TRBJ1-5	TRBD1	.	TRBV6-6	CASSYSGQGHQPQHF	TGTGCCAGCAGTTACTCGGGACAGGGGCATCAGCCCCAGCATTTT
15	TRBJ2-1	.	.	TRBV28	CASSEGQSSYNEQFF	TGTGCCAGCAGTGAGGGACAAAGCTCCTACAATGAGCAGTTCTTC
12	TRBJ2-1	.	once	TRBV10-1	CASSASDGSKFF	TGCGCCAGCAGTGCCTCGGACGGTTCGAAGTTCTTC
14	TRBJ1-2	.	.	TRBV2	CASSVGSGPYGYTF	TGTGCCAGCAGTGTAGGGTCAGGCCCCTATGGCTACACCTTC
11	TRBJ2-3	.	once	TRBV4-2	CASSQPDTQYF	TGTGCCAGCAGCCAACCAGATACGCAGTATTTT
16	TRBJ2-7	.	.	TRBV10-3	CAISETVKKSSYEQYF	TGTGCCATCAGTGAGACGGTAAAGAAGAGCTCCTACGAGCAGTACTTC
15	TRBJ2-1	.	once	TRBV6-1	CASSEPPDGRNEQFF	TGTGCCAGCAGTGAACCCCCGGACGGAAGAAATGAGCAGTTCTTC
14	TRBJ2-2	.	.	TRBV6-5	CASSYGPHTGELFF	TGTGCCAGCAGTTACGGGCCTCACACCGGGGAGCTGTTTTTT
16	TRBJ2-3	TRBD2	.	TRBV4-1	CASSQISGGAGDTQYF	TGCGCCAGCAGCCAAATTAGCGGGGGGGCAGGAGATACGCAGTATTTT
14	TRBJ2-7	.	.	TRBV28	CASTDTGPPYEQYF	TGTGCCAGCACCGATACAGGGCCCCCCTACGAGCAGTACTTC
15	TRBJ1-2	TRBD1	.	TRBV7-7	CASSLQGPYNYGYTF	TGTGCTAGCAGCTTACAGGGGCCCTACAACTATGGCTACACCTTC
14	TRBJ2-7	TRBD2	.	TRBV28	CASRVRLAGYEQYF	TGTGCCAGCAGAGTAAGACTAGCGGGCTACGAGCAGTACTTC
15	TRBJ2-1	.	.	TRBV19	CASSIMDSGYNEQFF	TGTGCCAGTAGTATAATGGACAGTGGCTACAATGAGCAGTTCTTC
13	TRBJ1-1	.	.	TRBV4-3	CASGVGLNTEAFF	TGCGCCAGCGGCGTAGGGCTGAACACTGAAGCTTTCTTT
16	TRBJ1-5	.	.	TRBV4-3	CASSQDRGTPSWPQHF	TGCGCCAGCAGCCAAGATCGGGGGACACCCTCTTGGCCCCAGCATTTT
14	TRBJ2-7	TRBD2	.	TRBV2	CASSGPSGSYEQYF	TGTGCCAGCTCTGGGCCTAGCGGTTCCTACGAGCAGTACTTC
16	TRBJ1-4	.	.	TRBV4-3	CASSQERGQINEKLFF	TGCGCCAGCAGCCAAGAACGGGGGCAGATCAATGAAAAACTGTTTTTT
16	TRBJ2-7	.	.	TRBV6-5	CASSYSVPDSPYEQYF	TGTGCCAGCAGTTACTCGGTTCCGGACAGCCCCTACGAGCAGTACTTC
12	TRBJ1-4	.	.	TRBV27	CASSLAAGKLFF	TGTGCCAGCAGCTTGGCCGCGGGGAAACTGTTTTTT
13	TRBJ1-2	TRBD1	.	TRBV19	CATWGTGVHGYTF	TGTGCCACCTGGGGGACAGGGGTTCATGGCTACACCTTC
18	TRBJ1-1	.	.	TRBV5-1	CASSLMRDTIQINTEAFF	TGCGCCAGCAGCTTGATGCGGGACACGATCCAAATTAACACTGAAGCTTTCTTT
16	TRBJ1-2	.	.	TRBV19	CASSIGKFRDNYGYTF	TGTGCCAGTAGTATAGGGAAGTTCCGAGATAACTATGGCTACACCTTC
14	TRBJ1-1	TRBD1	.	TRBV13	CASRWGQGKTEAFF	TGTGCCAGCAGATGGGGACAGGGGAAAACTGAAGCTTTCTTT
12	TRBJ2-1	.	.	TRBV27	CASSSGYNEQFF	TGTGCCAGCAGTTCAGGGTACAATGAGCAGTTCTTC
14	TRBJ1-3	.	.	TRBV11-2	CASSLEASRNTIYF	TGTGCCAGCAGCTTAGAGGCGTCCCGGAACACCATATATTTT
11	TRBJ1-1	.	.	TRBV7-8	CASSLEGEAFF	TGTGCCAGCAGCTTAGAGGGGGAAGCTTTCTTT
14	TRBJ1-5	.	.	TRBV6-6	CASTAGGVGQPQHF	TGTGCCAGCACTGCGGGGGGCGTCGGTCAGCCCCAGCATTTT
13	TRBJ2-1	.	once	TRBV29-1	CSVEKGGYNEQFF	TGCAGCGTTGAAAAGGGTGGCTACAATGAGCAGTTCTTC